This T cell receptor beta chain was captured in a study of blood T cell repertoires in COVID-19. Overall study: Both acute and convalescent COVID-19 samples were obtained from the United States, Italy and Spain. PBMCs, B-cell-depleted T cells, or T cells provided the cDNA or gDNA that made up the material.

Germline V lookup: CDR1 MNHNY, CDR2 SVGAGI (reference sequence). The ends lost 2 bases at V and 6 bases at J; junction bases unmatched: 5. This CDR3 has 15 residues. Original handling: The authors estimated nucleated cell counts from reference gene primer amplification. Profiled with immunoSEQ multiplex PCR; TCRdb holds only in-frame clones, not every one. V and J calls plus clone size are reproduced from that table; the DNA served to infer D and trimming. The repertoire includes about 150,000 clones, over 80% of them detected once, and 2% to 2.5% sits in the top ten. The J gene is TRBJ2-7, the V gene TRBV6-6; 12 nucleotides line up with TRBD1. Sequencing used peripheral blood. The origin of this receptor is a man aged 45-65 years with active COVID-19. This CDR3 is CASSYPGTGGAEQYF. CDR3 coding DNA: TGTGCCAGCAGTTACCCCGGGACAGGGGGCGCCGAGCAGTACTTC.